The clone carrying this TCR beta chain was counted between two and nine times. In the original processing: Amplification from reference gene primers served as the basis for estimated nucleated cell counts. The method was immunoSEQ multiplex PCR; TCRdb's version includes in-frame clones alone and lacks a portion of them. That table supplies the V and J calls and clone size; D and trimming were determined from the DNA. Here the sample spans approximately 200,000 clones, roughly nine tenths being singletons. The CDR3 consists of 14 residues. Germline lookup yields CDR1 MNHNY and CDR2 SVGAGI (reference sequence). Trimming at V came to 6 bases and at J to 5 bases, leaving 5 bases not matched to a gene. This sample was included in a study of blood T cell repertoires in COVID-19. In the study overall: Spain, Italy and the United States supplied samples that represented acute and convalescent COVID-19. T cells, B-cell-depleted T cells, or PBMCs provided the cDNA or gDNA that served as material.

V and J are TRBV6-6 and TRBJ2-5, with 11 nucleotides matching TRBD1. The sample comprised peripheral blood. This TCR derives from a woman aged 45-60 years with acute or convalescent COVID-19. CDR3 residues: CASSLGQGVETQYF. The CDR3 nucleotides are TGTGCCAGCAGCCTGGGACAGGGGGTCGAGACCCAGTACTTC.